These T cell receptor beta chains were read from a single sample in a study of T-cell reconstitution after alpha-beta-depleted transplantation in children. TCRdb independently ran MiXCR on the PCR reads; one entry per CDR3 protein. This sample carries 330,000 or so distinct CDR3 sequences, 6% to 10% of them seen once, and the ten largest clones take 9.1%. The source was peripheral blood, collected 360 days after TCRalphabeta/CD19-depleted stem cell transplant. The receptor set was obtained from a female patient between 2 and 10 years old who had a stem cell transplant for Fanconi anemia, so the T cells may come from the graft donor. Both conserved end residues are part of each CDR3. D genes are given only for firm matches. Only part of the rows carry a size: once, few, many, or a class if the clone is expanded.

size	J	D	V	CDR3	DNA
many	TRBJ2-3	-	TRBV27	CASRKTDTQYF	TGTGCCAGCAGGAAGACAGATACGCAGTATTTT
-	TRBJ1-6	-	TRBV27	CASSPLVAFKGSPLHF	TGTGCCAGCAGTCCATTGGTTGCGTTCAAGGGTTCACCCCTCCACTTT
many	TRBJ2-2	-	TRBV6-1	CASIEEGHGTGELFF	TGTGCCAGCATCGAGGAAGGCCACGGCACCGGGGAGCTGTTTTTT
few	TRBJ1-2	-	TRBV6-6	CASSHRDHYGYTF	TGTGCCAGCAGCCACAGGGATCACTATGGCTACACCTTC
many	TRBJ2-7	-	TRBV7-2	CASSLYGSYEQYF	TGTGCCAGCAGCTTATACGGTTCCTACGAGCAGTACTTC
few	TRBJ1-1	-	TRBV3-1	CASSHPGREAFF	TGTGCCAGCAGCCACCCGGGGCGCGAGGCTTTCTTT
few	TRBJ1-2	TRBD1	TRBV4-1	CASSQELTGSYYGYTF	TGCGCCAGCAGCCAAGAGCTGACAGGGTCATACTATGGCTACACCTTC
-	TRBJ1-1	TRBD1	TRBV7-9	CASSFYQGGTEAFF	TGTGCCAGCAGCTTTTACCAGGGGGGCACTGAAGCTTTCTTT
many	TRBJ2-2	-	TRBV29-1	CSGDREDTGELFF	TGCAGCGGTGACAGGGAGGACACCGGGGAGCTGTTTTTT
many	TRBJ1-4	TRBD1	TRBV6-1	CASSGQGAVDEKLFF	TGTGCCAGCAGTGGGCAGGGGGCCGTAGATGAAAAACTGTTTTTT
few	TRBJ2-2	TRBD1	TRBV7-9	CASSSGQGSPGELFF	TGTGCCAGCAGCTCGGGACAGGGATCCCCCGGGGAGCTGTTTTTT
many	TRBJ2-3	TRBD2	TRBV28	CASKVPGLAGGGDTQYF	TGTGCCAGCAAAGTTCCGGGACTAGCGGGAGGTGGAGATACGCAGTATTTT
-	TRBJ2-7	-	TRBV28	CAVGGQSYEQYF	TGTGCCGTCGGGGGCCAGAGTTACGAGCAGTACTTC
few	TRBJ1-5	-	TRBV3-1	CASSPGQLPNQPQHF	TGTGCCAGCAGCCCGGGACAACTCCCCAATCAGCCCCAGCATTTT
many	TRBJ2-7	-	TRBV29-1	CSVETNRQTYEQYF	TGCAGCGTTGAAACAAACCGACAGACCTACGAGCAGTACTTC
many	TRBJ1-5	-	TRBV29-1	CSVEWGVGQPQHF	TGCAGCGTTGAATGGGGGGTCGGTCAGCCCCAGCATTTT
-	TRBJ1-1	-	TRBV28	CASRPPGPLYSYEAFF	TGTGCCAGCAGGCCCCCGGGACCCTTATATTCTTATGAAGCTTTCTTT
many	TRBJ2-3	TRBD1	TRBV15	CATSRDGRGQDTQYF	TGTGCCACCAGCAGAGATGGCAGGGGGCAAGATACGCAGTATTTT
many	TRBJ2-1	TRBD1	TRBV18	CASSPGFGTGQRNEQFF	TGTGCCAGCTCACCAGGTTTCGGGACAGGTCAGCGCAATGAGCAGTTCTTC
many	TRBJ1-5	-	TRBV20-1	CSASLAKGQPQHF	TGCAGTGCTAGTTTGGCCAAAGGGCAGCCCCAGCATTTT
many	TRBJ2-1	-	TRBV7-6	CASSLGVSGQFF	TGTGCCAGCAGCTTGGGAGTATCCGGGCAGTTCTTC
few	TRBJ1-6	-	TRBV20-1	CSVGGRNSPLHF	TGCAGTGTGGGGGGTAGGAATTCACCCCTCCACTTT
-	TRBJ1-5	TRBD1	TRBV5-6	CASSLRQGLVKNQPQHF	TGTGCCAGCAGCTTGAGACAGGGATTGGTTAAGAATCAGCCCCAGCATTTT
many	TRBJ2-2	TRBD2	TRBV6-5	CASSYSAGGGARTGELFF	TGTGCCAGCAGTTACTCCGCGGGCGGGGGGGCGAGGACCGGGGAGCTGTTTTTT
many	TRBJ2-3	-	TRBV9	CASSVAQDTQYF	TGTGCCAGCAGCGTAGCTCAAGATACGCAGTATTTT
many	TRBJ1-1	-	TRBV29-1	CSVDQGLHSFF	TGCAGCGTTGACCAGGGTTTACACTCTTTCTTT
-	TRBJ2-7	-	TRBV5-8	CASSLDGGPVGRSEQYF	TGTGCCAGCAGCTTGGATGGAGGGCCAGTAGGAAGATCCGAGCAGTACTTC
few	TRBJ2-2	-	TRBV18	CASSPTQQTGELFF	TGTGCCAGCTCACCCACTCAACAAACCGGGGAGCTGTTTTTT
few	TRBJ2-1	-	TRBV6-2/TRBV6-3	CASSYGINEQFF	TGTGCCAGCAGTTACGGAATAAATGAGCAGTTCTTC